This TCR beta chain was retrieved from a study of OX40 agonist ivuxolimab in advanced cancers. General study results and limits: Blood T cells, both CD4+ and CD8+, expanded clonally by week 6 at 0.1 to 3.0 mg/kg. Expanded peripheral T cells had an undetermined antigen specificity. The average count of expanded clones was higher among CD8+ T cells than among CD4+.

A remark on this clone: Its specificity is not known.

The repertoire was sequenced with immunoSEQ multiplex PCR; TCRdb's copy has only in-frame clones and lacks some. The sample carries about 68,000 clones, approximately 90% recorded once. Patients were ineligible given autoimmune disease history or systemic immunosuppression. This sample comprised CD4+ or CD8+ T cells sorted from blood, obtained in a trial of the OX40 agonist ivuxolimab. The receptor was isolated from an adult with an advanced solid tumor such as melanoma, head and neck, liver or kidney cancer.

The CDR3 loop reads CASSLHGDSPTASGNTIYF. Here the CDR3 DNA reads TGCGCCAGCAGCCTGCATGGGGACAGTCCTACTGCCTCTGGAAACACCATATATTTT. This chain uses TRBV5-1 with TRBJ1-3, with TRBD1 identical over 7 bases. CDR1 is SGHRS, CDR2 YFSETQ, per germline. The junction had 16 bases not matched to a gene; V was cut back by 4 bases and J by 0 bases. CDR3 length: 19 amino acids.